One sample yielded the 3 T cell receptor beta chains listed below, sequenced in a study of CD8+ T cells in alopecia areata. The authors extracted RNA and reverse transcribed it into cDNA as the sequencing template. TCRdb keeps only in-frame clones here, not all; method: immunoSEQ multiplex PCR. The data hold approximately 150,000 clones, with about 86% observed a single time. The treatment is: oral pan-JAK inhibitor, 5-10 mg twice daily. This sample comprised CD8+ T cells sorted from blood, obtained at week 4, from a patient treated with tofacitinib. The receptors come from a human donor with alopecia areata.

The chain has TRBV15 and TRBJ2-3, with D tentatively TRBD2 (6 bases). CDR1 is LNHNV, CDR2 YYDKDF, per germline (reference sequence). CDR3 length: 12 residues. V was trimmed by 3 bases and J by 5 bases, leaving 6 bases between them. The CDR3 sequence: CATSREGDTQYF. CDR3 nucleotides: TGTGCCACCAGCAGGGAGGGAGATACGCAGTATTTT.

The genes are TRBV29-1 and TRBJ2-5; TRBD2 is a possible D gene (6 bases). Trimming pared 7 bases from V and 2 bases from J, leaving 11 bases between. This CDR3 contains 12 residues. The germline V gene encodes CDR1 SQVTM and CDR2 ANQGSEA. CDR3 amino acids: CSAERAQETQYF. The CDR3 region has the DNA TGCAGCGCGGAGCGGGCACAAGAGACCCAGTACTTC.

The chain couples TRBV29-1 to TRBJ2-7; TRBD2 is a possible D gene (7 bases). CDR1 is SQVTM and CDR2 is ANQGSEA in the germline V gene. There are 14 residues in the CDR3. V lost 6 bases, J lost 9 bases, and 24 bases lay in between. The CDR3 DNA follows: TGCAGCGTGGGGGCCGGGCGGGACTACGAAGGGCAGTACTTC. Residues: CSVGAGRDYEGQYF.